This note documents a single T cell receptor (beta chain) sequence. Its antigen remains unidentified. The data are from a study of cytomegalovirus exposure and HLA in healthy donors. At the level of the study: A prior analysis found 100 million to 140 million unique TCR beta sequences from 150 million to 200 million T cells.

Germline V lookup: CDR1 LNHDA, CDR2 SQIVND (reference sequence). The CDR3 has 17 residues. V lost 5 bases to trimming and J lost 6 bases, with 23 bases between them. Findings and limits, study-wide: It was reportedly the case that the classifier diagnosed cytomegalovirus status with high specificity and sensitivity.

PCR used 60 Vbeta primers and 13 Jbeta primers. Sequencing used immunoSEQ multiplex PCR; TCRdb keeps in-frame clones, though not all of them. The data hold around 300,000 clones, with about 66% observed a single time. The chain links TRBV19 to TRBJ1-5; D is perhaps TRBD1 (6 bases). The sequenced material came from PBMCs. This TCR derives from a female donor in good health and CMV-seronegative. CDR3 sequence reads: CASSPRDNRQFRQPQHF. CDR3 DNA: TGTGCCAGTAGTCCCCGGGACAACCGACAGTTCCGTCAGCCCCAGCATTTT.